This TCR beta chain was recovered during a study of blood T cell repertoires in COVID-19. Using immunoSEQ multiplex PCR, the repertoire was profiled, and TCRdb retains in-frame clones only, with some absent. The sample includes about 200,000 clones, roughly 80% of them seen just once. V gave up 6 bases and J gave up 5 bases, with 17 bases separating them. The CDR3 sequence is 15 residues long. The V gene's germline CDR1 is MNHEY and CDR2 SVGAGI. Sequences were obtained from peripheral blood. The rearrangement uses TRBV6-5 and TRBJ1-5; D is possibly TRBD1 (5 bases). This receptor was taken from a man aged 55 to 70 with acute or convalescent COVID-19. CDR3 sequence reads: CASSPRQGFDQPQHF. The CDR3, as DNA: TGTGCCAGCAGCCCACGTCAGGGATTTGATCAGCCCCAGCATTTT.